The 2 T cell receptor beta chains listed next were all sequenced from one sample in a study of T cells after yellow fever vaccination. TCRdb reprocessed the 5' RACE reads via MiXCR and lists one record per CDR3 protein. The sample gives 250,000 or so distinct CDR3 sequences, 6.9% of which show up once; roughly 0.9% is in the top ten. The specimen comprised CD4+ T cells sorted from PBMCs, sampled 15 days after the yellow fever booster vaccination. These receptors all stem from a man aged 25-45 years who received the YFV17D yellow fever vaccine.

This clonotype appeared a few times. The chain couples TRBV20-1 to TRBJ1-3; D gene uncertain. This CDR3 is built from 15 residues. CDR1 is DFQATT, CDR2 SNEGSKA, per germline (reference sequence). V lost 6 bases and J 2 bases, leaving 17 bases between the germline ends. CDR3 loop: CSAIRRRAAGNTIYF. CDR3 coding DNA: TGCAGTGCCATCAGACGAAGGGCCGCTGGAAACACCATATATTTT.

The genes are TRBV15 and TRBJ2-2; 14 bases agree with TRBD2. After removal of 4 bases from V and 5 bases from J, the junction contained 3 bases not matched to a gene. CDR1 is LNHNV and CDR2 is YYDKDF in the germline V gene (reference sequence). The CDR3 has 16 amino acids. CDR3 coding DNA: TGTGCCACCAGCATGGGGACTAGCGGGAGAACCGGGGAGCTGTTTTTT. Its translation is CATSMGTSGRTGELFF. The variable domain in full, completed from reference TRBV15 and TRBJ2-2, reads DAMVIQNPRYQVTQFGKPVTLSCSQTLNHNVMYWYQQKSSQAPKLLFHYYDKDFNNEADTPDNFQSRRPNTSFCFLDIRSPGLGDTAMYLCATSMGTSGRTGELFFGEGSRLTVL.